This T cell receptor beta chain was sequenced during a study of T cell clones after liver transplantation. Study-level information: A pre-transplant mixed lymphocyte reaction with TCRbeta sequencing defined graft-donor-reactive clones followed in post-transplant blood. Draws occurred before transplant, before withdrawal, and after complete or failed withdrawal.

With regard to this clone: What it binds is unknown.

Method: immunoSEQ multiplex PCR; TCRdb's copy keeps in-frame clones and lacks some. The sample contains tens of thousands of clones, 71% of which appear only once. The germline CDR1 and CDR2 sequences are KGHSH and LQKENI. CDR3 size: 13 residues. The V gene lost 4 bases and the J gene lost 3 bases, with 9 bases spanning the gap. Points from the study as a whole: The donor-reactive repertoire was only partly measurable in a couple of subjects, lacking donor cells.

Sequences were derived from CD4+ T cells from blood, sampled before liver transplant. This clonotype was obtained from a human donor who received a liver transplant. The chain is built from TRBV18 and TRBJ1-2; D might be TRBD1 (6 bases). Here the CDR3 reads CASSHSGDYGYTF. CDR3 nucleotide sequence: TGTGCCAGCTCACACTCAGGGGACTATGGCTACACCTTC.